This is a list of T cell receptor beta chains from one sample in a study of cytomegalovirus exposure and HLA in healthy donors. The assay was immunoSEQ multiplex PCR, and TCRdb's table has in-frame clones only and misses some. The sample table sets out tens of thousands of clones. The specimen was PBMCs. The receptors stem from a woman aged 40-49 years in good health and CMV-seropositive. Both conserved end residues are part of each CDR3. D genes are given only for firm matches.

V,length,J,D,CDR3,DNA
TRBV6-6,15,TRBJ1-6,-,CASSYSTRDRRPLHF,TGTGCCAGCAGTTACTCGACCAGGGATCGCCGCCCCCTCCACTTT
TRBV19,16,TRBJ2-1,TRBD2,CASRELAGGKHNEQFF,TGTGCCAGTAGGGAACTAGCGGGGGGAAAACACAATGAGCAGTTCTTC
TRBV5-1,13,TRBJ2-1,-,CASSLVGTLEQFF,TGCGCCAGCAGCTTGGTTGGGACACTAGAGCAGTTCTTC
TRBV7-6,14,TRBJ2-1,-,CASSIFDRNNEQFF,TGTGCCAGCAGCATTTTCGACAGGAACAATGAGCAGTTCTTC
TRBV7-6,13,TRBJ1-1,-,CASSPGGFTEAFF,TGTGCCAGCAGCCCGGGGGGGTTTACTGAAGCTTTCTTT
TRBV6-5,15,TRBJ2-7,TRBD2,CASSYSGLAGDEQYF,TGTGCCAGCAGTTACTCGGGACTAGCGGGGGACGAGCAGTACTTC
TRBV7-8,16,TRBJ1-2,TRBD1,CASSPVGTGVVYGYTF,TGTGCCAGCAGCCCTGTAGGGACAGGCGTAGTCTATGGCTACACCTTC
TRBV19,17,TRBJ1-1,TRBD1,CASSIISSGGWNTEAFF,TGTGCCAGTAGTATAATCTCATCAGGGGGGTGGAACACTGAAGCTTTCTTT
TRBV4-3,15,TRBJ1-1,-,CASSRLPRQSTEAFF,TGCGCCAGCAGCCGGCTACCTAGACAGTCCACTGAAGCTTTCTTT
TRBV7-2,14,TRBJ1-2,-,CASSPGLANYGYTF,TGTGCCAGCAGTCCAGGGCTAGCTAACTATGGCTACACCTTC
TRBV6-5,13,TRBJ1-1,-,CASSYSQGTEAFF,TGTGCCAGCAGTTATTCTCAGGGGACTGAAGCTTTCTTT
TRBV6-5,14,TRBJ1-1,TRBD1,CASRTRQGNTEAFF,TGTGCCAGCAGGACCCGACAGGGGAACACTGAAGCTTTCTTT
TRBV28,12,TRBJ1-1,TRBD1,CASVSRGPEAFF,TGTGCCAGCGTCTCGAGGGGGCCAGAAGCTTTCTTT
TRBV11-3,12,TRBJ2-5,-,CASSRGGETQYF,TGTGCCAGCAGCCGTGGAGGGGAGACCCAGTACTTC
TRBV11-3,14,TRBJ2-1,-,CASSLGGAYNEQFF,TGTGCCAGCAGCTTGGGGGGAGCCTACAATGAGCAGTTCTTC
TRBV7-9,18,TRBJ2-1,TRBD2,CASSLRSGRDYPYNEQFF,TGTGCCAGCAGCCTACGTTCAGGACGGGACTACCCCTACAATGAGCAGTTCTTC
TRBV19,15,TRBJ1-6,TRBD1,CASSAHRGQNSPLHF,TGTGCCAGTAGTGCCCACAGGGGGCAAAATTCACCCCTCCACTTT
TRBV14,17,TRBJ2-1,TRBD2,CASSPRAGEGRGNEQFF,TGTGCCAGCAGCCCTCGGGCGGGGGAGGGCCGTGGTAATGAGCAGTTCTTC
TRBV28,15,TRBJ2-5,-,CASSLSVGSGETQYF,TGTGCCAGCAGTTTGTCCGTTGGTTCCGGAGAGACCCAGTACTTC
TRBV7-9,13,TRBJ1-1,-,CASSRGGNTEAFF,TGTGCCAGCAGCCGAGGGGGGAACACTGAAGCTTTCTTT
TRBV4-1,16,TRBJ2-2,TRBD2,CANSQASGANTGELFF,TGCGCCAACAGCCAAGCTAGCGGAGCGAACACCGGGGAGCTGTTTTTT
TRBV4-1,14,TRBJ1-2,-,CASSQWEGYYGYTF,TGCGCCAGCAGCCAATGGGAGGGTTATTATGGCTACACCTTC
TRBV6-5,13,TRBJ2-7,TRBD1,CASIGQGSYEQYF,TGTGCCAGCATCGGACAGGGTTCCTACGAGCAGTACTTC
TRBV27,15,TRBJ1-2,-,CASSPAFGAPYGYTF,TGTGCCAGCAGTCCCGCCTTTGGGGCTCCATATGGCTACACCTTC
TRBV27,14,TRBJ1-2,TRBD1,CASRPGQGFGGYTF,TGTGCCAGCAGGCCGGGACAGGGCTTCGGTGGCTACACCTTC
TRBV12-5,15,TRBJ1-2,TRBD1,CASGFSGTGRNGYTF,TGTGCTAGTGGTTTCTCCGGGACAGGGAGGAATGGCTACACCTTC
TRBV15,15,TRBJ1-6,-,CATSRDTGIGSPLHF,TGTGCCACCAGCAGAGACACAGGGATTGGGTCACCCCTCCACTTT
TRBV6-1,17,TRBJ1-1,TRBD1,CASSEHPGQIINTEAFF,TGTGCCAGCAGTGAGCACCCGGGACAGATTATTAACACTGAAGCTTTCTTT
TRBV19,20,TRBJ2-1,TRBD2,CASSIRASGGVKRPYNEQFF,TGTGCCAGTAGTATAAGGGCTAGCGGGGGGGTTAAAAGACCCTACAATGAGCAGTTCTTC
TRBV7-9,16,TRBJ2-7,TRBD2,CASSTHHRGERYEQYF,TGTGCCAGCAGCACCCACCATCGGGGGGAGCGGTACGAGCAGTACTTC
TRBV18,14,TRBJ1-5,TRBD1,CASSPDREDQPQHF,TGTGCCAGCTCACCAGACAGGGAGGATCAGCCCCAGCATTTT
TRBV20-1,11,TRBJ1-5,-,CSAKGRQPQHF,TGCAGTGCTAAGGGGCGGCAGCCCCAGCATTTT
TRBV2,16,TRBJ2-5,-,CASSARGWARGETQYF,TGTGCCAGCTCGGCTCGGGGGTGGGCGCGGGGAGAGACCCAGTACTTC
TRBV9,15,TRBJ2-1,TRBD2,CASSVIAGGNNEQFF,TGTGCCAGCAGCGTAATCGCGGGGGGCAACAATGAGCAGTTCTTC
TRBV27,14,TRBJ1-2,-,CASSLTRQNYGYTF,TGTGCCAGCAGCCTGACGCGACAGAACTATGGCTACACCTTC
TRBV29-1,12,TRBJ1-2,-,CSVGQGTYGYTF,TGCAGCGTTGGGCAGGGGACCTATGGCTACACCTTC
TRBV29-1,13,TRBJ2-3,-,CSVEEVRSDTQYF,TGCAGCGTTGAGGAAGTCAGGTCAGATACGCAGTATTTT
TRBV7-8,16,TRBJ2-1,TRBD2,CAGRGKAGGPLDEQFF,TGTGCCGGGCGGGGGAAAGCGGGAGGGCCCCTGGATGAGCAGTTCTTC
TRBV2,15,TRBJ1-3,TRBD1,CASRTGARSGNTIYF,TGTGCCAGCAGGACAGGGGCCCGCTCTGGAAACACCATATATTTT
TRBV7-9,15,TRBJ2-3,TRBD2,CASSLALAGVDTQYF,TGTGCCAGCAGCTTAGCGCTAGCGGGGGTGGATACGCAGTATTTT
TRBV2,13,TRBJ1-4,-,CASVWAASEKLFF,TGTGCCAGCGTCTGGGCAGCCAGCGAAAAACTGTTTTTT
TRBV28,12,TRBJ2-1,-,CASRTLIHEQFF,TGTGCCAGCAGAACTCTTATCCATGAGCAGTTCTTC
TRBV19,15,TRBJ1-5,-,CASSIAGGGGQPQHF,TGTGCCAGTAGTATAGCGGGGGGGGGCGGTCAGCCCCAGCATTTT
TRBV7-9,14,TRBJ2-2,-,CASRQDYAPGELFF,TGTGCCAGCCGACAAGACTACGCCCCCGGGGAGCTGTTTTTT
TRBV10-2,13,TRBJ2-7,TRBD1,CASMRTGGNEQYF,TGCGCCAGCATGCGGACAGGGGGCAACGAGCAGTACTTC
TRBV19,15,TRBJ1-1,-,CASSIGSALNTEAFF,TGTGCCAGTAGTATCGGTAGCGCCCTGAACACTGAAGCTTTCTTT
TRBV18,15,TRBJ2-5,TRBD2,CASSPGLAGAETQYF,TGTGCCAGCTCACCGGGACTAGCGGGAGCAGAGACCCAGTACTTC
TRBV4-2,14,TRBJ2-3,-,CASSRGLATDTQYF,TGTGCCAGCAGCCGCGGACTCGCCACAGATACGCAGTATTTT
TRBV30,13,TRBJ2-1,TRBD2,CAWSVRAGATPFF,TGTGCCTGGAGTGTAAGGGCGGGAGCGACGCCGTTCTTC
TRBV10-3,14,TRBJ2-2,-,CATGVAADTGELFF,TGTGCCACCGGCGTAGCGGCAGACACCGGGGAGCTGTTTTTT
TRBV30,13,TRBJ1-2,-,CAWSHGGDYGYTF,TGTGCCTGGAGCCACGGGGGTGACTATGGCTACACCTTC
TRBV6-5,15,TRBJ2-7,TRBD1,CASSYFGQGADEQYF,TGTGCCAGCAGTTACTTTGGACAGGGCGCCGACGAGCAGTACTTC
TRBV7-8,16,TRBJ2-3,TRBD1,CASSSPDVRGTDTQYF,TGTGCCAGCAGCTCCCCTGACGTCAGGGGGACAGATACGCAGTATTTT